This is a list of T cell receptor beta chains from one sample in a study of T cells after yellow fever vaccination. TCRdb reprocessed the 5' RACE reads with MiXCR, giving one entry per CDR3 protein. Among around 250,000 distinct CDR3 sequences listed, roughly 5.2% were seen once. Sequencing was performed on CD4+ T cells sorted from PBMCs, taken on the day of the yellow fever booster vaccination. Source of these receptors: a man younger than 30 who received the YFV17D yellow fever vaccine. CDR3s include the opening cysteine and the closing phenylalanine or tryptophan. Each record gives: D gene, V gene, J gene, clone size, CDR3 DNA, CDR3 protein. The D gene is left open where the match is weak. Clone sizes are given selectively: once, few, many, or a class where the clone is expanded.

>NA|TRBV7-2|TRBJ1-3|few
TGTGCCAGCAGCTCGTATGGACGGCCCGGCGGAAACACCATATATTTT
CASSSYGRPGGNTIYF
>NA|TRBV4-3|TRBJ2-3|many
TGCGCCAGCAGCCAAGAAGGGCAGCAGGGCACGGCAGATACGCAGTATTTT
CASSQEGQQGTADTQYF
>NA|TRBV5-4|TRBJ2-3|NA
TGTGCCAGCAGCTTGGTAGCAGGGGGGGCCCAATTAGCAGATACGCAGTATTTT
CASSLVAGGAQLADTQYF
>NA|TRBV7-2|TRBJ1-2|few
TGTGCCAGCAGTTTAGCCCTTTCGGGGGGTGGCTACACCTTC
CASSLALSGGGYTF
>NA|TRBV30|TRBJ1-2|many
TGTGCCTGGAGTGTACTTGGGGATGGCTACACCTTC
CAWSVLGDGYTF
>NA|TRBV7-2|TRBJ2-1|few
TGTGCCAGCAGCCCAAATCGACAGGATGAGCAGTTCTTC
CASSPNRQDEQFF
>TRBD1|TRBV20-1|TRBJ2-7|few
TGCAGTGCTAGAGTGGGGGGGACAGGGACCTACGAGCAGTACTTC
CSARVGGTGTYEQYF
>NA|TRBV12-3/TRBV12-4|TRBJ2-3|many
TGTGCCAGCACCCCCGGGGGGCCACAGTATTTT
CASTPGGPQYF
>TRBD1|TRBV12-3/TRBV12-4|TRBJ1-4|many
TGTGCCAGCAGCCCGACAGGGGTAGTGGAAAAACTGTTTTTT
CASSPTGVVEKLFF
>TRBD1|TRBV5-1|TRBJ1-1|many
TGCGCCAGCGGAGGGACAGGAAACACTGAAGCTTTCTTT
CASGGTGNTEAFF
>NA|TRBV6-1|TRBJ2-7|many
TGTGCCAGCAGTGAAGCCGGAGGGAGGACCTACGAGCAGTACTTC
CASSEAGGRTYEQYF
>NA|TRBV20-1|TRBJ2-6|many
TGCAGTGCTCGGGTCGGGTCTGGGGCCAACGTCCTGACTTTC
CSARVGSGANVLTF
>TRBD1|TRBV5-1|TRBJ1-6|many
TGCGCCAGCAGCTCCCGAGACAGGGGCAATTCACCCCTCCACTTT
CASSSRDRGNSPLHF
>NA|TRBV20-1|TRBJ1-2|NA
TGCAGTGCTAGAGATGGGGGGGGCACAGGCGGCTACACCTTC
CSARDGGGTGGYTF
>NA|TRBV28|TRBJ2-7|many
TGTGCCAGCAGCCCGGGACCTCTGGGTCCGCAGTACTTC
CASSPGPLGPQYF
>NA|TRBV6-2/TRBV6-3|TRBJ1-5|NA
TGTGCCAGCAGTTTTTGGGCAGATAGCAATCAGCCCCAGCATTTT
CASSFWADSNQPQHF
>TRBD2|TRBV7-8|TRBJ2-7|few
TGTGCCAGCAGCTCCCGGCAGCGGGGCCCCTACGAGCAGTACTTC
CASSSRQRGPYEQYF